Below are 32 T cell receptor beta chains sequenced from a single sample in a study of cytomegalovirus exposure and HLA in healthy donors. This PCR relied on a set of 60 Vbeta primers and 13 Jbeta primers. The data were produced by immunoSEQ multiplex PCR, yet TCRdb's version contains in-frame clones alone and is incomplete. The sample has 140,000 to 150,000 clones, roughly 80% seen once. The sequencing input was PBMCs. Receptors originate from a man aged 35 to 55 in good health and CMV-seropositive.

As regards this clone: Different DNA sequences within this sample yield the same CDR3. The chain uses TRBV6-5 and TRBJ1-6; TRBD1 agrees at 12 bases. From germline, CDR1 is MNHEY and CDR2 SVGAGI. V shed 6 bases, J shed 6 bases, and the junction held 3 bases outside the gene matches. The CDR3 extends over 15 amino acids. CDR3 residues: CASRGQGATNSPLHF. CDR3 DNA: TGTGCCAGCAGGGGACAGGGGGCGACTAATTCACCCCTCCACTTT.

There are a few counts of this clone. The chain employs TRBV11-2 and TRBJ2-7, with 8 bases that match TRBD2. There are 15 residues in the CDR3. Germline values: CDR1 SGHAT, CDR2 FQNNGV. V lost 2 bases and J lost 2; bases outside the gene matches: 5. The CDR3 DNA reads TGTGCCAGCAGCTTATCGGCGGGGGGTCCCTACGAGCAGTACTTC. Protein product: CASSLSAGGPYEQYF.

This clone was counted a few times. The V and J genes are TRBV25-1 and TRBJ1-1; the D gene is possibly TRBD1 (6 bases). Germline V gene lookup returns CDR1 MGHDK and CDR2 SYGVNS. The CDR3 has 15 residues. Trimming removed 4 bases from V and 4 bases from J, with 16 bases in between. In nucleotides, the CDR3 is TGTGCCAGCAGTGCCCTACTCAGGGGTTCCACTGAAGCTTTCTTT. Amino acids: CASSALLRGSTEAFF.

This chain connects TRBV11-2 to TRBJ2-1; TRBD2 agrees at 7 bases. With V trimmed by 3 bases and J by 6 bases, 5 bases remained unmatched. This CDR3 is 14 amino acids long. Per germline, CDR1 SGHAT and CDR2 FQNNGV. CDR3 protein: CASSLGGAPNEQFF. The CDR3 region has the DNA TGTGCCAGCAGCTTGGGAGGGGCCCCCAATGAGCAGTTCTTC.

The chain combines TRBV5-6 with TRBJ1-1; D is undetermined. The CDR3 covers 13 residues. CDR1 SGHDT and CDR2 YYEEEE come from the germline V gene. Trimming left V 2 bases short and J 0 bases short, with 5 bases between. Here the CDR3 DNA reads TGTGCCAGCAGCTTCTTCGTGAACACTGAAGCTTTCTTT. Its translation: CASSFFVNTEAFF.

The chain's CDR3 is CASSILTGTSTDTQYF. CDR3 in DNA: TGTGCCAGTAGTATCCTAACGGGGACTAGCACAGATACGCAGTATTTT. The chain carries TRBV19 and TRBJ2-3; D might be TRBD2 (6 bases). The CDR3 has 16 amino acids. Germline CDR1 is LNHDA and CDR2 is SQIVND (reference sequence). V was cut by 3 bases and J by 0 bases, with 13 bases left in between.

This chain uses TRBV7-2 with TRBJ1-3, with TRBD1 as a possible D gene (6 bases). V lost 1 base and J lost 0, with 7 bases in between. Germline assignment: CDR1 SGHTA and CDR2 FQGNSA. This CDR3 is built from 15 residues. The CDR3 DNA sequence: TGTGCCAGCAGCTTAGTGACAGGCTCTGGAAACACCATATATTTT. It codes for CASSLVTGSGNTIYF.

The rearrangement joins TRBV7-2 to TRBJ2-7, with 8 nucleotides matching TRBD2. The germline V gene has CDR1 SGHTA and CDR2 FQGNSA. After removal of 5 bases from V and 6 bases from J, the junction contained 12 bases not matched to a gene. The CDR3 has 15 amino acids. This CDR3 reads CASSQRGAGGIEQYF. The DNA for the CDR3 is TGTGCCAGCAGCCAAAGGGGGGCGGGGGGCATCGAGCAGTACTTC. The full variable domain, its missing parts supplied by reference TRBV7-2 and TRBJ2-7, is GAGVSQSPSNKVTEKGKDVELRCDPISGHTALYWYRQSLGQGLEFLIYFQGNSAPDKSGLPSDRFSAERTGGSVSTLTIQRTQQEDSAVYLCASSQRGAGGIEQYFGPGTRLTVT.

The rearrangement uses TRBV6-6 and TRBJ2-7, with TRBD2 matching over 7 bases. Germline V gives CDR1 MNHNY, CDR2 SVGAGI (reference sequence). The V gene end was trimmed by 1 base and the J gene end by 0 bases; junction bases not matched to a gene: 6. The CDR3 has 16 amino acids. The CDR3 spells CASSYFEGGSSYEQYF. In nucleotides, the CDR3 is TGTGCCAGCAGTTACTTCGAGGGAGGGAGCTCCTACGAGCAGTACTTC.

The J gene is TRBJ2-3, the V gene TRBV6-5; 7 nucleotides match TRBD2. The V and J ends lost 0 bases and 4 bases, in that order; junction bases with no gene match: 7. CDR3 size: 16 residues. The germline V gene has CDR1 MNHEY and CDR2 SVGAGI. CDR3 in DNA: TGTGCCAGCAGTTACTCCGACGCGGGAGTGGCAGATACGCAGTATTTT. As protein: CASSYSDAGVADTQYF.

The genes are TRBV7-3 and TRBJ2-2; D may be TRBD1 (5 bases). Germline V lookup: CDR1 SGHTA, CDR2 FQGTGA. CDR3 length: 15 residues. The V end lost 6 bases, the J end lost 4 bases, and 15 bases lay between the germline ends. The CDR3 DNA reads TGTGCCAGCAGGTTAGAAGGACAAAGCACCGGGGAGCTGTTTTTT. Its translation is CASRLEGQSTGELFF.

V gene TRBV6-5 combines with J gene TRBJ2-1; no clear D. There are 14 residues in the CDR3. Trimming cost V 4 bases and J 3 bases, with 10 bases left between them. CDR1 and CDR2 (germline): MNHEY, SVGAGI. CDR3 amino acids: CASSSRVFYNEQFF. In DNA, the CDR3 is TGTGCCAGCAGTTCCCGGGTCTTCTACAATGAGCAGTTCTTC.

The rearrangement joins TRBV7-9 to TRBJ2-2, with a tentative D call TRBD2 (6 bases). Trimming stripped 2 bases from V and 6 bases from J, with 13 bases between. The CDR3 spans 15 residues. The germline CDR1 and CDR2 sequences are SEHNR and FQNEAQ (reference sequence). CDR3 loop: CASSLKRRVAGELFF. The DNA of the CDR3 is TGTGCCAGCAGCTTAAAAAGGAGGGTGGCCGGGGAGCTGTTTTTT.

This chain uses TRBV6-5 with TRBJ2-5; 7 bases agree with TRBD1. Germline trimming cut 2 bases from V and 5 bases from J; bases unmatched to any gene: 8. The germline V gene encodes CDR1 MNHEY and CDR2 SVGAGI. CDR3 length: 15 amino acids. DNA of the CDR3: TGTGCCAGCAGTTACGGGACAGTCGGGTCGGAGACCCAGTACTTC. Translated: CASSYGTVGSETQYF.

The chain employs TRBV7-6 and TRBJ2-1, with 11 bases lining up with TRBD1. Per germline, CDR1 SGHVS and CDR2 FNYEAQ. This CDR3 spans 16 amino acids. J gave up 8 bases and V 0 bases, and 6 bases lay outside the gene matches. CDR3 DNA: TGTGCCAGCAGCTTAGCGGGGTGGACAGGGGGCGATGAGCAGTTCTTC. Translation gives CASSLAGWTGGDEQFF.

The chain joins TRBV28 to TRBJ2-1; 9 bases are shared with TRBD1. V trimming: 4 bases; J trimming: 0 bases; junction bases outside the gene matches: 10. In germline, CDR1 is MDHEN, CDR2 SYDVKM. The CDR3 runs 18 residues. This CDR3 is CASSSGTGMVISYNEQFF. The CDR3 DNA follows: TGTGCCAGCAGTTCCGGGACAGGGATGGTGATCTCCTACAATGAGCAGTTCTTC.

The CDR3 sequence is CASSLTGQGYGYTF. The CDR3, as DNA: TGTGCCAGCAGTCTTACCGGACAGGGATATGGCTACACCTTC. The chain recombines TRBV7-2 with TRBJ1-2, with TRBD1 matching 8 bases. Trimming at V came to 6 bases and at J to 5 bases, leaving 8 bases not matched to a gene. In germline, CDR1 is SGHTA, CDR2 FQGNSA. The CDR3 sequence is 14 residues long. Looking up the rest from reference TRBV7-2 and TRBJ1-2 gives the full variable domain: GAGVSQSPSNKVTEKGKDVELRCDPISGHTALYWYRQSLGQGLEFLIYFQGNSAPDKSGLPSDRFSAERTGGSVSTLTIQRTQQEDSAVYLCASSLTGQGYGYTFGSGTRLTVV.

This chain links TRBV10-3 with TRBJ1-4, with 8 nucleotides matching TRBD1. Germline loops: CDR1 ENHRY, CDR2 SYGVKD. The CDR3 has 13 amino acids. V dropped 7 bases and J dropped 7; count of bases not matched to a gene: 5. DNA for the CDR3: TGTGCCATCAAGGCAGGGGGCAGTGAAAAACTGTTTTTT. Protein product: CAIKAGGSEKLFF.

This clone was counted a single time. The rearrangement joins TRBV15 to TRBJ2-1, with D hard to call. The V gene's germline CDR1 is LNHNV and CDR2 YYDKDF (reference sequence). Trimming took off 1 base at V and 4 bases at J, with 8 bases between the two ends. The CDR3 consists of 14 residues. The CDR3 bases are TGTGCCACCAGCAGAGGTGCAGAATACAATGAGCAGTTCTTC. It specifies CATSRGAEYNEQFF. Full variable domain (missing parts from reference TRBV15 and TRBJ2-1): DAMVIQNPRYQVTQFGKPVTLSCSQTLNHNVMYWYQQKSSQAPKLLFHYYDKDFNNEADTPDNFQSRRPNTSFCFLDIRSPGLGDTAMYLCATSRGAEYNEQFFGPGTRLTVL.

The genes are TRBV5-1 and TRBJ2-7, with 13 bases identical to TRBD2. The germline CDR1 and CDR2 sequences are SGHRS and YFSETQ. CDR3 length: 16 residues. Trimming cost V 0 bases and J 5 bases; bases outside gene matches: 5. The CDR3 region is CASSLELAGGFDEQYF. The CDR3 bases are TGCGCCAGCAGCTTGGAACTAGCGGGAGGGTTCGACGAGCAGTACTTC.

This chain connects TRBV7-6 to TRBJ2-6; 10 bases are shared with TRBD1. The CDR3 has 19 residues. Germline assignment: CDR1 SGHVS and CDR2 FNYEAQ. The J segment lost 9 bases and the V segment lost 5 bases, leaving 19 bases of the junction unmatched. The CDR3 nucleotides read TGTGCCAGCAGCCAGGAGGGGAGTTGGGGGACAGGGGCGTACAACGTCCTGACTTTC. Protein sequence: CASSQEGSWGTGAYNVLTF.

The CDR3 DNA is TGTGCCAGCAGGACGGTCGAGACATTGAACACTGAAGCTTTCTTT. Protein sequence: CASRTVETLNTEAFF. The chain combines TRBV27 with TRBJ1-1; D ambiguous. V lost 6 bases, J lost 0 bases, and 14 bases lay in between. The V gene's germline CDR1 is MNHEY and CDR2 SMNVEV (reference sequence). There are 15 residues in the CDR3.

The genes are TRBV21-1 and TRBJ2-1; TRBD2, the D gene given by the table, was not confirmed from the DNA. TRBV21-1 is recorded as a pseudogene. The CDR3 consists of 18 residues. The CDR3 is CASSKRIVPGLGYERQFF. For the CDR3, the DNA is TGTGCCAGCAGCAAAAGAATCGTCCCGGGACTAGGGTACGAGAGGCAGTTCTTC.

This sequence joins TRBV6-1 and TRBJ1-5, with unresolved D. V dropped 3 bases and J dropped 0 bases, with 9 bases sitting between them. The germline gives CDR1 MNHNS, CDR2 SASEGT. The CDR3 sequence is 15 residues long. This CDR3 is CASSDADYSNQPQHF. CDR3 nucleotides: TGTGCCAGCAGTGATGCAGATTATAGCAATCAGCCCCAGCATTTT.

The chain couples TRBV10-3 to TRBJ1-2; 7 bases match TRBD1. The length of the CDR3 is 15 residues. Germline V gives CDR1 ENHRY, CDR2 SYGVKD. V lost 8 bases, J lost 8 bases, and 17 bases stayed unmatched. The CDR3 sequence is CAISTRGQGDCGYTF. In DNA form, the CDR3 reads TGTGCCATCTCGACCAGAGGGCAGGGGGACTGCGGCTACACCTTC.

The chain combines TRBV6-5 with TRBJ2-1, with TRBD2 identical over 9 bases. Trimming cost V 7 bases and J 10 bases; bases outside gene matches: 14. Germline loops: CDR1 MNHEY, CDR2 SVGAGI. There are 15 residues in the CDR3. CDR3 in amino acids: CASILSSGGLGEQFF. In DNA, the CDR3 is TGTGCCAGCATCCTGAGTAGCGGGGGCCTGGGGGAGCAGTTCTTC.

The rearrangement uses TRBV25-1 and TRBJ1-4, with a possible D match to TRBD1 (6 bases). Trimming shortened V by 2 bases and J by 0 bases, and 10 bases separated the two germline ends. Germline V CDR1 and CDR2: MGHDK, SYGVNS. This CDR3 is built from 16 residues. This CDR3 reads CASSEGQIATNEKLFF. For the CDR3, the DNA is TGTGCCAGCAGTGAAGGACAGATAGCAACTAATGAAAAACTGTTTTTT.

The chain links TRBV27 to TRBJ1-5; D ambiguous. Germline V gives CDR1 MNHEY, CDR2 SMNVEV (reference sequence). V was pared by 3 bases and J by 1 base, with 10 bases between. The CDR3 runs 15 residues. The CDR3, as DNA: TGTGCCAGCAGTTTGGTAGCGGGCAGCAATCAGCCCCAGCATTTT. Its translation is CASSLVAGSNQPQHF.

V usage is TRBV18 and J usage is TRBJ2-7, with 7 positions matching TRBD2. This CDR3 region has 12 residues. The J segment lost 10 bases and the V segment lost 3 bases, leaving 6 bases of the junction unmatched. The germline gives CDR1 KGHSH, CDR2 LQKENI. The CDR3 is CASSPLGDYQYF. The CDR3 nucleotides are TGTGCCAGCTCACCTCTGGGGGACTATCAGTACTTC. Full variable domain (outside the CDR3, taken from reference TRBV18 and TRBJ2-7): NAGVMQNPRHLVRRRGQEARLRCSPMKGHSHVYWYRQLPEEGLKFMVYLQKENIIDESGMPKERFSAEFPKEGPSILRIQQVVRGDSAAYFCASSPLGDYQYFGPGTRLTVT.

This chain uses TRBV19 with TRBJ2-7; possibly TRBD2 for D (6 bases). V was cut by 6 bases and J by 1 base, with 16 bases left in between. CDR1 is LNHDA and CDR2 is SQIVND in the germline V gene (reference sequence). This CDR3 has 15 residues. The CDR3 sequence is CASSSSGTGSYEQYF. CDR3 in DNA: TGTGCCAGTAGCTCCTCCGGGACTGGGTCCTACGAGCAGTACTTC. The full variable domain, in which reference TRBV19 and TRBJ2-7 provide the parts outside the CDR3, is DGGITQSPKYLFRKEGQNVTLSCEQNLNHDAMYWYRQDPGQGLRLIYYSQIVNDFQKGDIAEGYSVSREKKESFPLTVTSAQKNPTAFYLCASSSSGTGSYEQYFGPGTRLTVT.

V and J are TRBV5-1 and TRBJ2-5; 12 bases align to TRBD2. Gene TRBJ2-7 matches the end of the DNA better, so the J call may be wrong. The CDR3 sequence is 20 residues long. Germline V gene lookup returns CDR1 SGHRS and CDR2 YFSETQ. Here the CDR3 DNA reads TGCGCCAGCAGCTTGAGTATGCTAGCGGGAGGGCGTCGTTTCTCCTACGAGCAGTACTTC. Translation gives CASSLSMLAGGRRFSYEQYF.

This clone was seen a single time. V gene TRBV28 combines with J gene TRBJ2-7; possible D gene TRBD2, 6 bases. Deletions cut 5 bases from V and 4 bases from J, with 15 bases between. Germline CDR1 is MDHEN and CDR2 is SYDVKM. CDR3 length: 14 residues. CDR3 loop: CASSLPEGPYEQYF. The CDR3 bases are TGTGCCAGCAGTCTCCCGGAGGGCCCTTACGAGCAGTACTTC.